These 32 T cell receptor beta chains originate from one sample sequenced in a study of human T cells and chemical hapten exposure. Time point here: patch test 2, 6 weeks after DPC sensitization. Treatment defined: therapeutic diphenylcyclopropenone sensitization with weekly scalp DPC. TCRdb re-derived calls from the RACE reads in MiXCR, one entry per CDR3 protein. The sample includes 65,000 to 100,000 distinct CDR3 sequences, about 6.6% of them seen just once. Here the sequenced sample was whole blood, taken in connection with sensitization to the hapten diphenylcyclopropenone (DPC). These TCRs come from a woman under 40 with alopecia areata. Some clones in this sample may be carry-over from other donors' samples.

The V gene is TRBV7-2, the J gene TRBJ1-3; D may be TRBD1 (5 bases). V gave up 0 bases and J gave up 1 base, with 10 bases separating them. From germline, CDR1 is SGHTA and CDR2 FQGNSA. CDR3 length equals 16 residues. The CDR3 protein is CASSLARQLSGNTIYF. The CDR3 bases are TGTGCCAGCAGCTTAGCGCGACAGCTTTCTGGAAACACCATATATTTT. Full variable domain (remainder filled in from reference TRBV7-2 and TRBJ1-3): GAGVSQSPSNKVTEKGKDVELRCDPISGHTALYWYRQSLGQGLEFLIYFQGNSAPDKSGLPSDRFSAERTGGSVSTLTIQRTQQEDSAVYLCASSLARQLSGNTIYFGEGSWLTVV.

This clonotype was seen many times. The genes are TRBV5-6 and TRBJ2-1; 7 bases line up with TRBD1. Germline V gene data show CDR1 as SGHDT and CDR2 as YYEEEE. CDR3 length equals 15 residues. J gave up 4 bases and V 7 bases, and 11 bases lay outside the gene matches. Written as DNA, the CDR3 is TGTGCCAGCGATTACAGGGGAATTCTTTACAATGAGCAGTTCTTC. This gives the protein CASDYRGILYNEQFF.

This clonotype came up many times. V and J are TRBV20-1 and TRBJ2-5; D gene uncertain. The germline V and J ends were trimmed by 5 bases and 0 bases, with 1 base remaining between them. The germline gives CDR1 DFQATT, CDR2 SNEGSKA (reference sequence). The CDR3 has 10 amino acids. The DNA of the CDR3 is TGCAGTGCTTACCAAGAGACCCAGTACTTC. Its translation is CSAYQETQYF.

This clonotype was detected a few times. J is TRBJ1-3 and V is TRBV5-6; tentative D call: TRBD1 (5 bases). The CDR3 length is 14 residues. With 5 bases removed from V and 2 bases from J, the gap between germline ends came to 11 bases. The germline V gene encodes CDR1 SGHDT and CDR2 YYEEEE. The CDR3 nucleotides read TGTGCCAGCAGGGAGAGGGGTACTGGAAACACCATATATTTT. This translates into CASRERGTGNTIYF.

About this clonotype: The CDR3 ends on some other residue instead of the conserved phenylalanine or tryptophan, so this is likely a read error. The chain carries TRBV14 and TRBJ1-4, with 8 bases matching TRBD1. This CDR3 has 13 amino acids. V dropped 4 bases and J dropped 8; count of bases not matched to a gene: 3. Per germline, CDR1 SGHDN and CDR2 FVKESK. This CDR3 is CASSPRGREKLFS. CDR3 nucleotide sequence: TGTGCCAGCAGCCCCAGGGGGCGAGAAAAACTGTTTTCT.

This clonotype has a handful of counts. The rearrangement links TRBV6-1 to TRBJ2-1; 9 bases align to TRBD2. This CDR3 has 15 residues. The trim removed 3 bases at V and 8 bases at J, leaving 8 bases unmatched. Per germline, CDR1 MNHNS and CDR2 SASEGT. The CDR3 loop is CASSETVVAGDEQFF. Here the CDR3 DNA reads TGTGCCAGCAGTGAGACAGTCGTAGCGGGGGATGAGCAGTTCTTC.

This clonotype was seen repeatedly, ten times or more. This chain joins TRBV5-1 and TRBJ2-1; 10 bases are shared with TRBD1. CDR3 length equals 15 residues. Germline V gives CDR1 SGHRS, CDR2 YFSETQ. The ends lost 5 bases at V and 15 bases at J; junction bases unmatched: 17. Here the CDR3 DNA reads TGCGCCAGCAGTTATCGACAGGGGGCGGCTTCGGTAATGTTCTTC. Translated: CASSYRQGAASVMFF. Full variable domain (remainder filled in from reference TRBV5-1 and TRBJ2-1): KAGVTQTPRYLIKTRGQQVTLSCSPISGHRSVSWYQQTPGQGLQFLFEYFSETQRNKGNFPGRFSGRQFSNSRSEMNVSTLELGDSALYLCASSYRQGAASVMFFGPGTRLTVL.

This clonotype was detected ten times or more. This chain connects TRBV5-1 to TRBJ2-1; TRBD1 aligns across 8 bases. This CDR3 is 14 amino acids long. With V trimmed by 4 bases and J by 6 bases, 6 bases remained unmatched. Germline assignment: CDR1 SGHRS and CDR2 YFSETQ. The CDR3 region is CASSHGQGLNEQFF. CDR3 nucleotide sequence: TGCGCCAGCAGCCATGGACAGGGCCTCAATGAGCAGTTCTTC.

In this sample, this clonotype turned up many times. CDR3 residues: CASSPPGTGNTEAFF. CDR3 coding DNA: TGTGCCAGCTCACCACCGGGGACGGGGAACACTGAAGCTTTCTTT. The rearrangement links TRBV18 to TRBJ1-1; the D gene is possibly TRBD1 (5 bases). The germline gives CDR1 KGHSH, CDR2 LQKENI. The CDR3 is made up of 15 amino acids. Trimming shortened V by 0 bases and J by 1 base, and 9 bases separated the two germline ends. Filled out from reference TRBV18 and TRBJ1-1, the complete variable domain reads NAGVMQNPRHLVRRRGQEARLRCSPMKGHSHVYWYRQLPEEGLKFMVYLQKENIIDESGMPKERFSAEFPKEGPSILRIQQVVRGDSAAYFCASSPPGTGNTEAFFGQGTRLTVV.

In nucleotides, the CDR3 is TGTGCCAGCAGTCCGGGACAGGGGTTCGATGAAGCTTTCTTT. This translates into CASSPGQGFDEAFF. The chain uses TRBV12-3 or TRBV12-4 and TRBJ1-1; 10 bases match TRBD1. Trimming at V came to 5 bases and at J to 7 bases, leaving 7 bases not matched to a gene. The CDR3 is 14 amino acids.

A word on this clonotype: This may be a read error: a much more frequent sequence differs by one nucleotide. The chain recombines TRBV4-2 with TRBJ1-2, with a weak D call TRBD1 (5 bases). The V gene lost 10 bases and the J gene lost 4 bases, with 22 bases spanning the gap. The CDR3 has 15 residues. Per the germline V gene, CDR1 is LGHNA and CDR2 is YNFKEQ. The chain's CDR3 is CANRPDTSMGYGYTF. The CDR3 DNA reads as TGTGCCAACAGACCGGACACCTCCATGGGCTATGGCTACACCTTC.

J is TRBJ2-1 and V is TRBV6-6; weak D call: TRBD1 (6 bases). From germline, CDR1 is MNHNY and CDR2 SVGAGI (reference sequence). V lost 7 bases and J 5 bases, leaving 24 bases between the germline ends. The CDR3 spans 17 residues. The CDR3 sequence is CASTIQSAGVPDNEQFF. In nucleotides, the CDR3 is TGTGCCAGCACCATACAATCCGCAGGGGTTCCGGACAATGAGCAGTTCTTC.

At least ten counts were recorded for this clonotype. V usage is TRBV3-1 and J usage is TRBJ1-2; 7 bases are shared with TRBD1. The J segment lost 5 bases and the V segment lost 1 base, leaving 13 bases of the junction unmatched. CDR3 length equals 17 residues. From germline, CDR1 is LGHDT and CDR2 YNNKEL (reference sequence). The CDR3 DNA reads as TGTGCCAGCAGCCAAGTACAAAATTCGGGACAGAATTATGGCTACACCTTC. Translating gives CASSQVQNSGQNYGYTF.

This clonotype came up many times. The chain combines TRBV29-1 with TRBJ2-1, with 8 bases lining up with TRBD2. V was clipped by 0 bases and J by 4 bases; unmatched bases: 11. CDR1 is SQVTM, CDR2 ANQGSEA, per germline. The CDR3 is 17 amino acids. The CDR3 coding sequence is TGCAGCGTTGAAGATCCAAATCCGCGGGGGGTTTACAATGAGCAGTTCTTC. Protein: CSVEDPNPRGVYNEQFF.

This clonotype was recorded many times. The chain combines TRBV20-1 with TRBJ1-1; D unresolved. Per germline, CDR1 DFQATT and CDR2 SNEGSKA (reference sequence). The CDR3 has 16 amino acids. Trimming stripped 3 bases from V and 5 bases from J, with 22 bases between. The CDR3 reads CSARSLGHPENTEAFF. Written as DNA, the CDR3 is TGCAGTGCTAGGTCCCTCGGGCACCCGGAGAATACTGAAGCTTTCTTT.

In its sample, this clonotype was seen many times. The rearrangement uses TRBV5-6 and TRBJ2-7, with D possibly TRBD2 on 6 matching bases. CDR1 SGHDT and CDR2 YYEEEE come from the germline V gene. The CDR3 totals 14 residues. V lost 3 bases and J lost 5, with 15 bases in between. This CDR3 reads CASSYRDSPDEQYF. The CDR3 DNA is TGTGCCAGCAGCTACCGGGACTCCCCTGACGAGCAGTACTTC.

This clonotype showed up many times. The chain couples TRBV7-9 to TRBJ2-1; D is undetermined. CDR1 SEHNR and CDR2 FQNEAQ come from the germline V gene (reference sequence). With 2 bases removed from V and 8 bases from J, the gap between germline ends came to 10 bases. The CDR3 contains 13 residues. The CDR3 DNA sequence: TGTGCCAGCAGCTTAATCCCCTGGGATGAGCAGTTCTTC. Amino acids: CASSLIPWDEQFF.

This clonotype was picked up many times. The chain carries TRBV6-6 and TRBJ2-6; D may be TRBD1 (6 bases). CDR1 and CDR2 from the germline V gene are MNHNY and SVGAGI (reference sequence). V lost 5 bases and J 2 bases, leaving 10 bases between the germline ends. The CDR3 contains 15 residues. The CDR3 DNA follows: TGTGCCAGCAGTCCAGGGGAAACTGGGGCCAACGTCCTGACTTTC. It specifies CASSPGETGANVLTF.

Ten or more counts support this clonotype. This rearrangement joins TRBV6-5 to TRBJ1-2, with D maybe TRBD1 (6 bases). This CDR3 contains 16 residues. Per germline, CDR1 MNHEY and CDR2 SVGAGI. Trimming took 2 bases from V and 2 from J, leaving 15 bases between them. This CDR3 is CASSYGSQGGNYGYTF. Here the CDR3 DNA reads TGTGCCAGCAGTTACGGGTCACAGGGAGGCAACTATGGCTACACCTTC.

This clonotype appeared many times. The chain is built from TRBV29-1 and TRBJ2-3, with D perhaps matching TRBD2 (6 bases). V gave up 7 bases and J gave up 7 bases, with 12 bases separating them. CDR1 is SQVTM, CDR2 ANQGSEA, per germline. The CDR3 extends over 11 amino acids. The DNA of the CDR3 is TGCAGCGGAGGGAGGTCTAATACGCAGTATTTT. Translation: CSGGRSNTQYF.

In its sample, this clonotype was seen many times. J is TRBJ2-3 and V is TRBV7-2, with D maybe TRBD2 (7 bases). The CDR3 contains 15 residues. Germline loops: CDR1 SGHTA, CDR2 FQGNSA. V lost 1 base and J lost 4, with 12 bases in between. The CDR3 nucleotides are TGTGCCAGCAGCTTAGGTGGGGGGGGGCCAGATACGCAGTATTTT. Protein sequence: CASSLGGGGPDTQYF.

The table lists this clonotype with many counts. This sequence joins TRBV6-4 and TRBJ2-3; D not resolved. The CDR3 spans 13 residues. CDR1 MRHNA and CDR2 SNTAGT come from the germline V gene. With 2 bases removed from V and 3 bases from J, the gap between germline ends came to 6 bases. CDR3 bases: TGTGCCAGCAGTGACGCGGAAACAGATACGCAGTATTTT. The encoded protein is CASSDAETDTQYF.

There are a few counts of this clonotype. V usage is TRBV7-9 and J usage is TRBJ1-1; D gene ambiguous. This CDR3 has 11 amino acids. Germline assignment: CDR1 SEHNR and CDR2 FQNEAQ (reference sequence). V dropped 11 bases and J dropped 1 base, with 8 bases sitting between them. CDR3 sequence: CAGGRNTEAFF. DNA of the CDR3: TGTGCCGGAGGGAGGAACACTGAAGCTTTCTTT.

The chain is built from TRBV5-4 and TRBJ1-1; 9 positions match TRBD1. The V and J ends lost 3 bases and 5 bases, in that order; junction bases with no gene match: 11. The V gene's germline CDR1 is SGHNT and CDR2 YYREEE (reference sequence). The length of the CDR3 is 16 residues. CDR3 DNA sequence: TGTGCCAGCAGCTCGGACAGGGGATCGTCCTTGACTGAAGCTTTCTTT. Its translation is CASSSDRGSSLTEAFF.

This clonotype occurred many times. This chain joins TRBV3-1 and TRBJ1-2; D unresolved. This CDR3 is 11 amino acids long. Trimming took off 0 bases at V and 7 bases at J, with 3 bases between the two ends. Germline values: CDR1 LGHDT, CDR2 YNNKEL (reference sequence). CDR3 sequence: CASSQDRGYTF. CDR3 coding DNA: TGTGCCAGCAGCCAAGATCGTGGCTACACCTTC.

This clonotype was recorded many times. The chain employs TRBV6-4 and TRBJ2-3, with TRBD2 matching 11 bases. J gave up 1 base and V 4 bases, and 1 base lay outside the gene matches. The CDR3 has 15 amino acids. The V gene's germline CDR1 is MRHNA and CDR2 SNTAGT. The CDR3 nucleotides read TGTGCCAGCAGTGCTAGCGGGGGGCGCACAGATACGCAGTATTTT. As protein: CASSASGGRTDTQYF.

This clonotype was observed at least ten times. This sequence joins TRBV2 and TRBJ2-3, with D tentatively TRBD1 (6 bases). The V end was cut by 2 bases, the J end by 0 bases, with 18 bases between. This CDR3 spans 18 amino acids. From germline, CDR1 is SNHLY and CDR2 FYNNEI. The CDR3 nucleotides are TGTGCCAGCAGTGAACAGGCGACAGGAGGATATAGCACAGATACGCAGTATTTT. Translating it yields CASSEQATGGYSTDTQYF.

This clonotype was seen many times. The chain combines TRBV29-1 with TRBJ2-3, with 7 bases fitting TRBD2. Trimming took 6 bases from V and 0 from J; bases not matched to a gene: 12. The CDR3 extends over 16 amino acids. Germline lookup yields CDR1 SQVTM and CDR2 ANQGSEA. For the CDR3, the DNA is TGCAGCGTCCCTATGGGGATCGGGGGGAGCACAGATACGCAGTATTTT. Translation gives CSVPMGIGGSTDTQYF.

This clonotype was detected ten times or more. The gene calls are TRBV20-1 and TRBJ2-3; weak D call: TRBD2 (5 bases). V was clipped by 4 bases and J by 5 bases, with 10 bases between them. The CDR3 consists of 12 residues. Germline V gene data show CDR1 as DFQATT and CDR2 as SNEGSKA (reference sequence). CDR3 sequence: CSANGGQDTQYF. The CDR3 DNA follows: TGCAGTGCTAACGGCGGGCAAGATACGCAGTATTTT.

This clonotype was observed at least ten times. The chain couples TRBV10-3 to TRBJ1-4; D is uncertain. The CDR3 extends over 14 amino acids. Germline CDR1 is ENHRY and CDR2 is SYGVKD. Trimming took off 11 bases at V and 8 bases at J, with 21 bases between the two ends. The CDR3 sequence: CASSGALDSEKLFF. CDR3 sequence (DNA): TGTGCCTCCTCGGGTGCCTTGGATTCGGAAAAACTGTTTTTT.

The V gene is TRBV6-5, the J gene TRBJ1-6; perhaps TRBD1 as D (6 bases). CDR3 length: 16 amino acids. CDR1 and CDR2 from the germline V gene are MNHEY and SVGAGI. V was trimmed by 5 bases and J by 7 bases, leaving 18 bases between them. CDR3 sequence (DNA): TGTGCCAGCAGTCTCGGGGACATATCTATAAATTCACCCCTCCACTTT. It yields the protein CASSLGDISINSPLHF.

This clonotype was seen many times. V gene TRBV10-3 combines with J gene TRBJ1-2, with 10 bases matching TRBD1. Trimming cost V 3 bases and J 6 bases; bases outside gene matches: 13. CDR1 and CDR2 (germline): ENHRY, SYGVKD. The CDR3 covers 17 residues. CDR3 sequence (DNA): TGTGCCATCAGTGACCGACAGGGGGCGGAGGGACCTGATGGCTACACCTTC. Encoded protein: CAISDRQGAEGPDGYTF.